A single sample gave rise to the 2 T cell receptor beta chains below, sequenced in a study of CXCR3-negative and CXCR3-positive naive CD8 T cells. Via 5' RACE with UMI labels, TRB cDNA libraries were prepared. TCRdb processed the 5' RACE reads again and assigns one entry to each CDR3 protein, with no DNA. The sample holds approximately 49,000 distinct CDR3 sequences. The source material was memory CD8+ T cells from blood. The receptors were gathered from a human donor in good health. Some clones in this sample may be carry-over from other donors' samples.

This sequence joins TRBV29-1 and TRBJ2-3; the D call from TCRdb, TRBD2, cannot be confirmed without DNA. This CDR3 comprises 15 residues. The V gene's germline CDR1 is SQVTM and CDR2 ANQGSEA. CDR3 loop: CSMTGTSGFTDTQYF.

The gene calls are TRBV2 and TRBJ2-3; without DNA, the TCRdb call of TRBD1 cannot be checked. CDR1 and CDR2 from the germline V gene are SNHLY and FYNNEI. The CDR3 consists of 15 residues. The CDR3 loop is CASSYRDRVTDTQYF.